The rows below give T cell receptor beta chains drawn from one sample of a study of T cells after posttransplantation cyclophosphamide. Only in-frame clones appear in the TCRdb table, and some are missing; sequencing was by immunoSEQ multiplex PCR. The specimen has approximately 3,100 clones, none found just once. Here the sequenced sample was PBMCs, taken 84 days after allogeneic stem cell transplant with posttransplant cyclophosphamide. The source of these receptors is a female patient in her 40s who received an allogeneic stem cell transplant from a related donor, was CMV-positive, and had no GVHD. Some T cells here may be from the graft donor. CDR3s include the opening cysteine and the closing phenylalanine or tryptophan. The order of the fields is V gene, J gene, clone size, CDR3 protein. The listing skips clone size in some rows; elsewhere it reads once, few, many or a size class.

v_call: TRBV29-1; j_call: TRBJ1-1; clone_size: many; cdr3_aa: CSGRRGNTEAFF
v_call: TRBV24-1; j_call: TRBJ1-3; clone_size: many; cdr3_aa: CATSPPRLSGNTIYF
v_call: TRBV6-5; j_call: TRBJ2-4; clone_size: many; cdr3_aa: CASSQRGYYENIQYF
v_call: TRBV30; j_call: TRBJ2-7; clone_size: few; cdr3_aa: CAWNYSGTGVSYEQYF
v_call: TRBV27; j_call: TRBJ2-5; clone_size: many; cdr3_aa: CASKRDSGIETQYF
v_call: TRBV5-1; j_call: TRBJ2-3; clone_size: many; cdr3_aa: CASSLLSSGHTQYF
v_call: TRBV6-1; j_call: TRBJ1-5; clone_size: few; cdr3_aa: CASSRQKNQPQHF
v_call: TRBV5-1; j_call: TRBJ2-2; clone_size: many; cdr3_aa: CASSLEAANTGELFF
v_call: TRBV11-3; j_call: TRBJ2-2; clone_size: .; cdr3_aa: CASSLGLAGELFF
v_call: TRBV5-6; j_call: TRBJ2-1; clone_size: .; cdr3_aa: CASSSLAGRYNEQFF
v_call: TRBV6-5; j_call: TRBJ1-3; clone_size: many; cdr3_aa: CASSPPGFANTIYF
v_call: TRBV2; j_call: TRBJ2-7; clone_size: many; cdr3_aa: CASSSGFTYEQYF
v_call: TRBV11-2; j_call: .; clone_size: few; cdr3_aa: CASSLELAGGQAETQYF
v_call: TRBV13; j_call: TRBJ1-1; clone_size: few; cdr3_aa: CASSLRDREFDTEAFF
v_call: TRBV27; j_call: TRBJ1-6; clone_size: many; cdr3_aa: CASSFRNSPLHF
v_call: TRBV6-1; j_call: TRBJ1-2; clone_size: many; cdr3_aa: CASSEQGGAHGYTF
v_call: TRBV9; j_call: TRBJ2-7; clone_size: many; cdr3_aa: CASSIKQGTAYEQYF
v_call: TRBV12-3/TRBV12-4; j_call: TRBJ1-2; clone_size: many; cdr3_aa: CASRLRGVGYTF
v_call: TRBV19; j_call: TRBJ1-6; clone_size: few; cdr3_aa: CASSSRTANNSPLHF
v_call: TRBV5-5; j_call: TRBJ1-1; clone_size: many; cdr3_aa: CASSLPGQKNTEAFF
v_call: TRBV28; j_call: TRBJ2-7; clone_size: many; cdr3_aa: CASYRTSGGAPYEQYF
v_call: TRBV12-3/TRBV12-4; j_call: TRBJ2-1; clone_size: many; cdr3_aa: CASSFQGRGQGAGNEQFF
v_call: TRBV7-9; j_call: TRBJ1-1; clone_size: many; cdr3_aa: CASSFDRDTEAFF
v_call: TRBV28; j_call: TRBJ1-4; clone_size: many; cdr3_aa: CASSLGGIEEKLFF
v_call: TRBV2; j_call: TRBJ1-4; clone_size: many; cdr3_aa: CASSERGRGANEKLFF
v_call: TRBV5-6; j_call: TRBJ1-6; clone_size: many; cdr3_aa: CASSLYRANSPLHF
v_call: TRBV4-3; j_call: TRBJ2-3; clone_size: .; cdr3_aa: CASSQGGVGDMQYF
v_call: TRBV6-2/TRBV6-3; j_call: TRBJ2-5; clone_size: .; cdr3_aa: CASSPVAQETQYF
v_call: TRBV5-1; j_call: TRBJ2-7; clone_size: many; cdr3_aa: CASSRSGTGAYEQYF
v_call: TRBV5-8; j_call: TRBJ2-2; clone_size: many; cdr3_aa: CASSLGASTGELFF
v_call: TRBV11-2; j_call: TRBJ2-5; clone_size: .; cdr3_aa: CASSPTAGRETQYF
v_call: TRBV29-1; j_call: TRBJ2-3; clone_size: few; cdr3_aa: CSVDAQGGFTDTQYF
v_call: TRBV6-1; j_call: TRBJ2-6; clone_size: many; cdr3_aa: CASSKGGGSGANVLTF
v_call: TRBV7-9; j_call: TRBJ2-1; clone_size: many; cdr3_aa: CASSLAGTSFNEQFF
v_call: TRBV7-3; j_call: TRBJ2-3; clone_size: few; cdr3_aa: CASSLTGASGITDTQYF
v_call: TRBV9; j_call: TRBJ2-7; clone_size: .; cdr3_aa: CAISFKQGTAYEQYF